This T cell receptor (beta chain) came from a study of identifying expanded T cells in peripheral blood. No infections or other immune events were documented during collection. This clone was counted once. Its matching antigen is unknown. Sequencing was performed with immunoSEQ multiplex PCR; in TCRdb, only in-frame clones are kept and a portion is missing. This table has more than 45,000 clones, approximately 89% appearing once. General study results and limits: Roughly 1.2 clones differed between technical replicates, versus approximately 17 and 20 over time. Clone count variance between approximately two-week samples rose with total template count.

The V and J ends lost 2 bases and 3 bases respectively, with 5 bases between them. The germline V gene has CDR1 SGHRS and CDR2 YFSETQ. This CDR3 has 13 residues. Sequenced sample: blood. The rearrangement links TRBV5-1 to TRBJ2-2; the D is unclear. The source is a person aged 18 to 75 in good health. The CDR3 protein is CASSFTDTGELFF. The CDR3 nucleotides are TGCGCCAGCAGCTTTACCGACACCGGGGAGCTGTTTTTT.